This T cell receptor delta chain was obtained from a study of gamma-delta T cells after stem cell transplantation. Remarks on this clone: The sample carries other DNA sequences with the same CDR3.

TCRdb re-called clones from the RT-PCR reads via CATT. Here the sample spans over 9,000 delta-chain clones, 1.3% being singletons. The V segment lost 0 bases and the J segment 4 bases; nucleotides outside the gene matches: 9. CDR1 GEAIGNYY and CDR2 EKD come from the germline V gene. This CDR3 has 17 residues. V usage is TRDV2 and J usage is TRDJ1; TRDD3 matches at 11 bases. The sample comprised gamma-delta T cells. This receptor was obtained from a human donor. It is not recorded whose cells these are; they may come from a transplant donor. CDR3 bases: TGTGCCTGTGACACCGTTGGTGGGGGATACGCGAGCGATAAACTCATCTTT. Its translation is CACDTVGGGYASDKLIF.